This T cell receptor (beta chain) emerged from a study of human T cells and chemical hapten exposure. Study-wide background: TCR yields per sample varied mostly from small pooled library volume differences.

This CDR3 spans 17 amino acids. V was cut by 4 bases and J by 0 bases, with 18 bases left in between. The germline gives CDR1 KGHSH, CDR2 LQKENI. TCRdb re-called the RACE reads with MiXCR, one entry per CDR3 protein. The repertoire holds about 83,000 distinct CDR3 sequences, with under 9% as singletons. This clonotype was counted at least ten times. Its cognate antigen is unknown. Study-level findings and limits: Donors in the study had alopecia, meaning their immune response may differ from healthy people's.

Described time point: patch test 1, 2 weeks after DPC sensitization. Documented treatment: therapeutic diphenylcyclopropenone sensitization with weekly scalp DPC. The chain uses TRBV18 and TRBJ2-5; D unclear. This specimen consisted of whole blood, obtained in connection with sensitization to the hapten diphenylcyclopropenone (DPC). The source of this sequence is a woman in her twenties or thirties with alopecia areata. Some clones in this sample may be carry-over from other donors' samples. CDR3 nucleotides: TGTGCCAGCTCACTGAATTCCCCCTTTGGGGACCAAGAGACCCAGTACTTC. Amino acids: CASSLNSPFGDQETQYF.